Listed below are T cell receptor beta chains from one sample, sequenced in a study of cytomegalovirus exposure and HLA in healthy donors. TCRdb's copy holds only in-frame clones and misses some; the assay was immunoSEQ multiplex PCR. The sample lists 150,000 to 200,000 clones; about 73% were seen once. The sample taken for sequencing was PBMCs. The receptors derive from a woman in her forties in good health and CMV-seronegative. Both conserved end residues are part of each CDR3. The D gene is left open where the match is weak. Size is omitted from some rows. Given values are once, few, many or a class for expanded clones.

cdr3_aa: CASSYSRFSETQYF; cdr3_nt: TGTGCCAGCAGTTACTCGCGTTTCTCAGAGACCCAGTACTTC; d_call: -; cdr3_length: 14; v_call: TRBV6-5; j_call: TRBJ2-5; clone_size: -
cdr3_aa: CASSGTSGYTDTQYF; cdr3_nt: TGCGCCAGCAGCGGGACTAGCGGATACACAGATACGCAGTATTTT; d_call: TRBD2; cdr3_length: 15; v_call: TRBV5-1; j_call: TRBJ2-3; clone_size: -
cdr3_aa: CASSLTYSEAFF; cdr3_nt: TGTGCCAGCAGCCTTACCTATTCTGAAGCTTTCTTT; d_call: -; cdr3_length: 12; v_call: TRBV5-6; j_call: TRBJ1-1; clone_size: -
cdr3_aa: CASSFIQFTGELFF; cdr3_nt: TGTGCCAGCAGCTTCATACAGTTTACCGGGGAGCTGTTTTTT; d_call: -; cdr3_length: 14; v_call: TRBV11-2; j_call: TRBJ2-2; clone_size: -
cdr3_aa: CASSILRNSGANVLTF; cdr3_nt: TGTGCCAGCAGCATACTAAGGAACTCTGGGGCCAACGTCCTGACTTTC; d_call: -; cdr3_length: 16; v_call: TRBV7-8; j_call: TRBJ2-6; clone_size: -
cdr3_aa: CATERGRGEKLFF; cdr3_nt: TGTGCCACCGAGCGGGGGCGAGGGGAAAAACTGTTTTTT; d_call: -; cdr3_length: 13; v_call: TRBV15; j_call: TRBJ1-4; clone_size: -
cdr3_aa: CATASGQDSYEQYF; cdr3_nt: TGTGCCACCGCCTCGGGACAAGACTCCTACGAGCAGTACTTC; d_call: -; cdr3_length: 14; v_call: TRBV25-1; j_call: TRBJ2-7; clone_size: -
cdr3_aa: CASSFGTEETQYF; cdr3_nt: TGCGCCAGCAGCTTTGGGACAGAAGAGACCCAGTACTTC; d_call: TRBD1; cdr3_length: 13; v_call: TRBV5-1; j_call: TRBJ2-5; clone_size: -
cdr3_aa: CASSLDAGTYEQYF; cdr3_nt: TGTGCCAGCAGCTTGGATGCAGGAACCTACGAGCAGTACTTC; d_call: -; cdr3_length: 14; v_call: TRBV5-6; j_call: TRBJ2-7; clone_size: -
cdr3_aa: CASSSGQGANEKLFF; cdr3_nt: TGTGCCAGCAGCTCTGGGCAGGGGGCCAATGAAAAACTGTTTTTT; d_call: TRBD1; cdr3_length: 15; v_call: TRBV7-9; j_call: TRBJ1-4; clone_size: -
cdr3_aa: CASSHLVPGQPQETQYF; cdr3_nt: TGCGCCAGCAGTCACCTCGTACCGGGACAACCCCAAGAGACCCAGTACTTC; d_call: -; cdr3_length: 17; v_call: TRBV23-1; j_call: TRBJ2-5; clone_size: -
cdr3_aa: CASSFEYNEQFF; cdr3_nt: TGTGCCAGCAGCTTCGAGTACAATGAGCAGTTCTTC; d_call: -; cdr3_length: 12; v_call: TRBV7-9; j_call: TRBJ2-1; clone_size: -
cdr3_aa: CASSLGQSLPYEQYF; cdr3_nt: TGTGCCAGCAGTTTAGGGCAGTCTCTACCCTACGAGCAGTACTTC; d_call: -; cdr3_length: 15; v_call: TRBV27; j_call: TRBJ2-7; clone_size: once
cdr3_aa: CASSPRERNSPLHF; cdr3_nt: TGCGCCAGCAGCCCGAGGGAAAGGAATTCACCCCTCCACTTT; d_call: -; cdr3_length: 14; v_call: TRBV4-1; j_call: TRBJ1-6; clone_size: once
cdr3_aa: CASSEQGSGETQYF; cdr3_nt: TGTGCCAGCAGTGAACAGGGGTCAGGAGAGACCCAGTACTTC; d_call: -; cdr3_length: 14; v_call: TRBV6-1; j_call: TRBJ2-5; clone_size: -
cdr3_aa: CASSPLSHPIAGGPGNEQYF; cdr3_nt: TGTGCCAGCAGTCCTCTCTCACATCCCATAGCGGGGGGGCCTGGTAACGAGCAGTACTTC; d_call: TRBD2; cdr3_length: 20; v_call: TRBV28; j_call: TRBJ2-7; clone_size: -
cdr3_aa: CASRGVDRVHSPLHF; cdr3_nt: TGTGCCAGCAGGGGGGTTGACAGGGTCCATTCACCCCTCCACTTT; d_call: TRBD1; cdr3_length: 15; v_call: TRBV7-2; j_call: TRBJ1-6; clone_size: -
cdr3_aa: CASSSPGQEFYGYTF; cdr3_nt: TGTGCCAGCAGCTCTCCGGGACAGGAGTTCTATGGCTACACCTTC; d_call: TRBD1; cdr3_length: 15; v_call: TRBV7-9; j_call: TRBJ1-2; clone_size: few
cdr3_aa: CASIRSSGGGSNEQFF; cdr3_nt: TGCGCCAGCATCCGCTCGAGTGGCGGCGGGAGCAATGAGCAGTTCTTC; d_call: TRBD2; cdr3_length: 16; v_call: TRBV5-1; j_call: TRBJ2-1; clone_size: -
cdr3_aa: CASSYSPSGVKTQYF; cdr3_nt: TGTGCCAGCAGTTATTCGCCCAGCGGGGTAAAGACCCAGTACTTC; d_call: TRBD2; cdr3_length: 15; v_call: TRBV6-9; j_call: TRBJ2-5; clone_size: -
cdr3_aa: CASTFPGDRAEAFF; cdr3_nt: TGTGCCAGCACCTTCCCAGGGGATCGGGCTGAAGCTTTCTTT; d_call: -; cdr3_length: 14; v_call: TRBV5-8; j_call: TRBJ1-1; clone_size: -
cdr3_aa: CASSLELVSGGPGVEETQYF; cdr3_nt: TGTGCCAGCAGCTTAGAATTAGTTAGCGGGGGCCCGGGGGTGGAAGAGACCCAGTACTTC; d_call: TRBD2; cdr3_length: 20; v_call: TRBV11-2; j_call: TRBJ2-5; clone_size: -
cdr3_aa: CASSEGASGNTIYF; cdr3_nt: TGTGCCAGCTCAGAGGGGGCCTCTGGAAACACCATATATTTT; d_call: TRBD1; cdr3_length: 14; v_call: TRBV18; j_call: TRBJ1-3; clone_size: -
cdr3_aa: CASSWAGATYEQYF; cdr3_nt: TGTGCCAGCAGTTGGGCAGGGGCCACCTACGAGCAGTACTTC; d_call: -; cdr3_length: 14; v_call: TRBV27; j_call: TRBJ2-7; clone_size: -
cdr3_aa: CASSEPSAGANVLTF; cdr3_nt: TGTGCCAGCAGCGAGCCAAGTGCTGGGGCCAACGTCCTGACTTTC; d_call: -; cdr3_length: 15; v_call: TRBV9; j_call: TRBJ2-6; clone_size: -
cdr3_aa: CASSEELAAINEQFF; cdr3_nt: TGTGCCAGCAGTGAAGAACTAGCGGCGATCAATGAGCAGTTCTTC; d_call: TRBD2; cdr3_length: 15; v_call: TRBV2; j_call: TRBJ2-1; clone_size: -
cdr3_aa: CASSQGGQRGYTF; cdr3_nt: TGTGCCAGCAGCCAAGGGGGCCAAAGGGGCTACACCTTC; d_call: -; cdr3_length: 13; v_call: TRBV4-2; j_call: TRBJ1-2; clone_size: -
cdr3_aa: CASSLSRRGLETQYF; cdr3_nt: TGTGCCAGCAGTTTATCCCGGCGCGGGTTAGAGACCCAGTACTTC; d_call: -; cdr3_length: 15; v_call: TRBV27; j_call: TRBJ2-5; clone_size: -
cdr3_aa: CASSYITNEKLFF; cdr3_nt: TGTGCCAGTAGTTACATAACTAATGAAAAACTGTTTTTT; d_call: -; cdr3_length: 13; v_call: TRBV19; j_call: TRBJ1-4; clone_size: -
cdr3_aa: CASSFTGTGQDTQYF; cdr3_nt: TGTGCCAGCAGCTTTACCGGGACAGGGCAAGATACGCAGTATTTT; d_call: TRBD1; cdr3_length: 15; v_call: TRBV7-2; j_call: TRBJ2-3; clone_size: -
cdr3_aa: CASSGFTGSYEQYF; cdr3_nt: TGTGCCAGCAGTGGTTTCACGGGGAGCTACGAGCAGTACTTC; d_call: -; cdr3_length: 14; v_call: TRBV6-1; j_call: TRBJ2-7; clone_size: once
cdr3_aa: CASSAGTLRPGFF; cdr3_nt: TGTGCCAGCAGTGCCGGGACTCTTCGCCCTGGGTTCTTT; d_call: -; cdr3_length: 13; v_call: TRBV6-5; j_call: TRBJ1-1; clone_size: few
cdr3_aa: CASSQGGGAPEQPQHF; cdr3_nt: TGTGCCAGCAGCCAAGGGGGAGGGGCGCCGGAACAGCCCCAGCATTTT; d_call: -; cdr3_length: 16; v_call: TRBV4-2; j_call: TRBJ1-5; clone_size: -
cdr3_aa: CASSEIRGTEAFF; cdr3_nt: TGCGCCAGCAGTGAGATACGGGGAACTGAAGCTTTCTTT; d_call: -; cdr3_length: 13; v_call: TRBV10-2; j_call: TRBJ1-1; clone_size: -
cdr3_aa: CASRLQGGSLYEQYF; cdr3_nt: TGTGCCAGCAGGCTACAGGGGGGGTCTCTCTACGAGCAGTACTTC; d_call: -; cdr3_length: 15; v_call: TRBV27; j_call: TRBJ2-7; clone_size: -
cdr3_aa: CASMLTGRKTNTGELFF; cdr3_nt: TGTGCCAGCATGTTGACAGGGCGAAAAACGAACACCGGGGAGCTGTTTTTT; d_call: TRBD1; cdr3_length: 17; v_call: TRBV27; j_call: TRBJ2-2; clone_size: -
cdr3_aa: CASRPGGNSGNTIYF; cdr3_nt: TGTGCCAGCAGGCCAGGGGGGAACTCTGGAAACACCATATATTTT; d_call: TRBD1; cdr3_length: 15; v_call: TRBV7-2; j_call: TRBJ1-3; clone_size: -
cdr3_aa: CASSETGLALTGELFF; cdr3_nt: TGTGCCAGCAGTGAAACGGGACTAGCTTTAACCGGGGAGCTGTTTTTT; d_call: TRBD2; cdr3_length: 16; v_call: TRBV6-1; j_call: TRBJ2-2; clone_size: -
cdr3_aa: CASSGPGQVMNTEAFF; cdr3_nt: TGCGCCAGCAGCGGACCGGGACAGGTAATGAACACTGAAGCTTTCTTT; d_call: TRBD1; cdr3_length: 16; v_call: TRBV5-1; j_call: TRBJ1-1; clone_size: -
cdr3_aa: CASSPTGMSSYEQYF; cdr3_nt: TGTGCCAGCAGCCCGACGGGAATGAGCTCCTACGAGCAGTACTTC; d_call: -; cdr3_length: 15; v_call: TRBV9; j_call: TRBJ2-7; clone_size: -
cdr3_aa: CASSFGDWAPLHF; cdr3_nt: TGTGCCAGCAGTTTCGGGGACTGGGCACCCCTCCACTTT; d_call: -; cdr3_length: 13; v_call: TRBV27; j_call: TRBJ1-6; clone_size: -
cdr3_aa: CASSFTGETQYF; cdr3_nt: TGTGCCAGCAGCTTTACAGGGGAGACCCAGTACTTC; d_call: -; cdr3_length: 12; v_call: TRBV7-9; j_call: TRBJ2-5; clone_size: -
cdr3_aa: CASSPNSQETQYF; cdr3_nt: TGTGCCAGCTCACCAAACAGCCAAGAGACCCAGTACTTC; d_call: -; cdr3_length: 13; v_call: TRBV18; j_call: TRBJ2-5; clone_size: -
cdr3_aa: CATSRDGSRGGWQFF; cdr3_nt: TGTGCCACCAGCAGAGATGGTAGCCGGGGGGGGTGGCAGTTCTTC; d_call: TRBD2; cdr3_length: 15; v_call: TRBV15; j_call: TRBJ2-1; clone_size: -
cdr3_aa: CASGKGGGASEQYF; cdr3_nt: TGCGCCAGCGGAAAAGGAGGGGGGGCGAGTGAGCAGTACTTC; d_call: -; cdr3_length: 14; v_call: TRBV10-2; j_call: TRBJ2-7; clone_size: once
cdr3_aa: CASSQIGTGGNTEAFF; cdr3_nt: TGTGCCAGCTCACAGATCGGGACAGGTGGGAACACTGAAGCTTTCTTT; d_call: TRBD1; cdr3_length: 16; v_call: TRBV18; j_call: TRBJ1-1; clone_size: few
cdr3_aa: CASSYDEKFYEQYF; cdr3_nt: TGTGCCAGCAGTTACGATGAGAAGTTCTACGAGCAGTACTTC; d_call: -; cdr3_length: 14; v_call: TRBV6-5; j_call: TRBJ2-7; clone_size: -
cdr3_aa: CASSELGGGNQPQHF; cdr3_nt: TGCGCCAGCAGTGAGTTGGGGGGGGGCAATCAGCCCCAGCATTTT; d_call: -; cdr3_length: 15; v_call: TRBV10-2; j_call: TRBJ1-5; clone_size: -
cdr3_aa: CASSLQRGLGEQYF; cdr3_nt: TGTGCCAGCAGCTTACAGCGGGGATTGGGCGAGCAGTACTTC; d_call: TRBD2; cdr3_length: 14; v_call: TRBV5-4; j_call: TRBJ2-7; clone_size: -
cdr3_aa: CASSFGGQETQYF; cdr3_nt: TGTGCCAGCAGCTTCGGGGGACAAGAGACCCAGTACTTC; d_call: -; cdr3_length: 13; v_call: TRBV7-9; j_call: TRBJ2-5; clone_size: -
cdr3_aa: CASSFLQGDYGYTF; cdr3_nt: TGTGCCAGCAGCTTTCTACAGGGCGACTATGGCTACACCTTC; d_call: -; cdr3_length: 14; v_call: TRBV5-4; j_call: TRBJ1-2; clone_size: -
cdr3_aa: CASSIGSGGARRADTQYF; cdr3_nt: TGTGCCAGTAGTATAGGGAGCGGGGGGGCCAGGAGAGCAGATACGCAGTATTTT; d_call: TRBD2; cdr3_length: 18; v_call: TRBV19; j_call: TRBJ2-3; clone_size: -
cdr3_aa: CASSLVDGELFF; cdr3_nt: TGTGCCAGCAGCTTAGTAGACGGGGAGCTGTTTTTT; d_call: -; cdr3_length: 12; v_call: TRBV7-9; j_call: TRBJ2-2; clone_size: -
cdr3_aa: CALGEGPGTEAFF; cdr3_nt: TGTGCCTTGGGGGAGGGGCCCGGCACTGAAGCTTTCTTT; d_call: -; cdr3_length: 13; v_call: TRBV7-9; j_call: TRBJ1-1; clone_size: few
cdr3_aa: CASSQDRTRGLETQYF; cdr3_nt: TGTGCCAGCAGCCAAGATAGGACACGCGGTTTGGAGACCCAGTACTTC; d_call: -; cdr3_length: 16; v_call: TRBV4-2; j_call: TRBJ2-5; clone_size: -
cdr3_aa: CASSLAELANYGYTF; cdr3_nt: TGTGCCAGCAGCTTGGCCGAATTAGCTAACTATGGCTACACCTTC; d_call: -; cdr3_length: 15; v_call: TRBV5-4; j_call: TRBJ1-2; clone_size: -
cdr3_aa: CASRGGGSGANVLTF; cdr3_nt: TGTGCCAGCAGAGGCGGGGGCTCTGGGGCCAACGTCCTGACTTTC; d_call: TRBD2; cdr3_length: 15; v_call: TRBV6-5; j_call: TRBJ2-6; clone_size: once
cdr3_aa: CSARDAETQYF; cdr3_nt: TGCAGTGCTAGAGATGCGGAGACCCAGTACTTC; d_call: -; cdr3_length: 11; v_call: TRBV20-1; j_call: TRBJ2-5; clone_size: -
cdr3_aa: CASSRQANTEAFF; cdr3_nt: TGTGCCAGCAGCCGCCAAGCTAACACTGAAGCTTTCTTT; d_call: -; cdr3_length: 13; v_call: TRBV7-8; j_call: TRBJ1-1; clone_size: -
cdr3_aa: CASSFQGFNGYTF; cdr3_nt: TGTGCCAGCAGTTTTCAGGGTTTCAATGGCTACACCTTC; d_call: -; cdr3_length: 13; v_call: TRBV27; j_call: TRBJ1-2; clone_size: -